This T cell receptor beta chain appears in the sequencing data of a study of blood T cell repertoires in COVID-19 (dated by TCRdb to 2020 to 2021). In terms of the full investigation: Samples from collaborators originated in the United States, Italy and Spain and spanned both the acute and convalescent phases of COVID-19. The prospective study material was composed of cDNA or gDNA derived from T cells, B-cell-depleted T cells, or PBMCs. Subjects who had been exposed to COVID-19, were actively infected with it, or had recovered from it provided the deeply sampled blood TCRbeta repertoires that made up the dataset. The repertoires were released in a freely available public database meant as a resource for research on the immune response to SARS-CoV-2. Samples came from the ongoing ImmuneRACE study (first 160 participants) plus 1,254 subjects from 6 global collaborators. The sample metadata nearly always contained a de-identified subject ID, COVID-19 status, age in years and sex. Where available, HLA class I and class II types were obtained from metadata supplied by the sample provider rather than from assay-based typing. What the study reported, not specific to this receptor: The amount of clinical and demographic metadata varied by source and participant and was provided uncurated.

TCRbeta CDR3 regions were amplified from genomic DNA using the immunoSEQ Assay, a bias-controlled multiplex PCR. The original methods were these. Nucleated cell counts per sample were estimated from amplification of reference gene primers within the assay. To quantify the absolute abundance of each unique TCRbeta CDR3 rearrangement, sequence reads were collapsed and filtered. For each sample, productive Simpson clonality was calculated as the square root of Simpson's diversity index over productive rearrangements. TCRdb took over this immuneACCESS table, retaining in-frame rearrangements with V and J assigned. Such tables are incomplete; in checked studies, under half of the missing clones stem from an unresolved V gene, and the remainder is unexplained. The D gene and trimming were derived from the DNA, and the V and J assignments and clone size from that table. The sample table holds 200,000 to 250,000 clones, of which roughly 88% were seen once. Of the sample, approximately 2.1% falls within the top ten clones.

On this clone: Its cognate antigen has yet to be identified. Base qualities are missing; no much larger clone stands one base away.

Another Seattle source contributed samples from volunteer blood donors who had recovered from COVID-19. Whole blood was collected in K2EDTA tubes by collaborating institutions according to the institutions' own protocols. For TCRbeta analysis, collaborator samples were shipped as frozen whole blood, as isolated PBMCs, or as DNA extracted from either sample type. From a lookup of the germline V gene, CDR1 and CDR2 are SGHVS and FNYEAQ. The cysteine opens and the phenylalanine closes a CDR3 of 14 amino acids. Here the CDR3 DNA is all that survives: 42 bases in frame from base 1. After removal of 5 bases from V and 5 bases from J, the junction retains 7 bases not matched to a gene.

The sequence was collected from a man younger than 40 who had recovered from COVID-19. The sequence is built from TRBV7-6 and TRBJ2-7; the central 9 bases match TRBD1. The source material was peripheral blood. The CDR3 protein: CASSRTGEVDEQYF. DNA sequence: TGTGCCAGCAGCCGGACAGGGGAGGTAGACGAGCAGTACTTC.